This T cell receptor beta chain was recorded in a study of T cells after yellow fever vaccination. Study-wide results and limits: Clones from primary vaccination mostly reappeared after the booster (around 97% CD4, approximately 86% CD8).

Remarks on this clonotype: The antigen is undetermined.

V was pared by 2 bases and J by 2 bases, with 6 bases of the junction left unmatched. The V gene's germline CDR1 is MNHNS and CDR2 SASEGT. The length of the CDR3 is 15 residues. Production of TCR cDNA was by 5'RACE template switching, which also added a universal primer site and UMIs. TCRdb re-called the 5' RACE reads with MiXCR, one entry per CDR3 protein. The table has approximately 340,000 distinct CDR3 sequences, about 8.7% seen once; the top ten hold about a sixth. Sequenced here: PBMCs, sampled on the day of the first yellow fever vaccination. The clonotype comes from a man between 18 and 29 years old who received the YFV17D yellow fever vaccine. V usage is TRBV6-1 and J usage is TRBJ2-7, with 7 bases identical to TRBD1. The CDR3 nucleotides are TGTGCCAGCAGTGAACCCCCAGGGGGAACCTACGAGCAGTACTTC. Protein: CASSEPPGGTYEQYF.